This TCR beta chain was profiled in a study of blood T cell repertoires in COVID-19. Overall study: Material from acute and convalescent COVID-19 was sourced from the United States, Italy and Spain. PBMCs, B-cell-depleted T cells, or T cells were the source of the cDNA or gDNA that made up the material.

In its sample, this clone was seen once. Authors' data handling: Scientists estimated how many nucleated cells there were by amplifying reference gene primers. Using immunoSEQ multiplex PCR, the repertoire was profiled, and TCRdb retains in-frame clones only, with some absent. V, J and clone size are taken as reported in that table, and D and trimming were inferred from the DNA itself. Altogether more than 75,000 clones are present, more than 65% being singletons, with the ten largest covering just under 25%. CDR1 is MNHEY, CDR2 SVGEGT, per germline. This CDR3 spans 15 amino acids. V gave up 5 bases and J gave up 2 bases; unmatched junction bases: 7.

The sequence was obtained from a man aged 55 to 70 with acute or convalescent COVID-19. The source material was peripheral blood. V is TRBV6-2 or TRBV6-3 and J is TRBJ2-3; 7 nucleotides line up with TRBD1. The CDR3 sequence: CASSPGQIHTDTQYF. The CDR3 nucleotides read TGTGCCAGCAGTCCGGGACAGATTCACACAGATACGCAGTATTTT.